The source of this TCR beta chain is a study of identical twins. The CDR3 length is 16 residues. Germline-derived CDR1 and CDR2 are SGHAT and FQNNGV. Trimming cost V 4 bases and J 3 bases, with 17 bases left between them. Carrying unique molecular identifiers, the cDNA also gained a universal primer site through template switching. TCRdb processed the 5' RACE reads anew with MiXCR; each CDR3 protein has one entry. Here the sample spans a few hundred thousand distinct CDR3 sequences, more than 9% being singletons. This clonotype showed up just once. These sequences were also reported in another study, on yellow fever vaccine responses in identical twins. That work contributes: Twins reportedly appeared to share part of their vaccine T cell response while keeping part individual.

The specimen sequenced was PBMCs. The rearrangement uses TRBV11-2 and TRBJ2-3; D tentatively fits TRBD1 or TRBD2 (6 bases each). This sequence originates from a woman younger than 30 in good health. CDR3 coding DNA: TGTGCCAGCAGCTCCTCTTGGGGGGCCGGTACAGATACGCAGTATTTT. It specifies CASSSSWGAGTDTQYF.